This T cell receptor (beta chain) is drawn from a study of T cell responses to AZD1222 COVID-19 vaccine. Findings and limits, study-wide: Spike-specific TCR breadth and depth were elevated following two AZD1222 doses. Among the donors, most were white British and more were female, and clonal diversity was possibly underestimated.

Germline V gene lookup returns CDR1 MNHEY and CDR2 SVGAGI. The trim removed 6 bases at V and 0 bases at J, leaving 5 bases unmatched. The CDR3 spans 15 residues. Of note for this clone: The antigen is unknown.

Some clones are missing from TCRdb's copy, which holds only in-frame ones; the method was immunoSEQ multiplex PCR. The data hold some 95,000 clones, with around 87% observed a single time. The receptor comes from an adult who received the AZD1222 COVID-19 vaccine. The sequencing here drew on peripheral blood, taken 28 days after the second AZD1222 dose. V is TRBV6-5 and J is TRBJ2-1, with 7 bases lining up with TRBD1. The CDR3 sequence: CASSRGTSSYNEQFF. As DNA, the CDR3 is TGTGCCAGCAGCAGGGGGACGAGCTCCTACAATGAGCAGTTCTTC.